One and the same sample provided the 21 T cell receptor beta chains below, sequenced in a study of T cell responses to AZD1222 COVID-19 vaccine. The assay was immunoSEQ multiplex PCR, and TCRdb's table has in-frame clones only and misses some. The sample has 53,000 or so clones, roughly 83% seen once; the top ten hold 27%. The specimen was peripheral blood, collected on day 0 of AZD1222 vaccination. These receptors were taken from an adult in good health.

In its sample, this clone was seen once. This rearrangement joins TRBV3-1 (or the pseudogene TRBV3-2) to TRBJ2-7; 8 bases line up with TRBD2. Germline CDR1 is LGHDT and CDR2 is YNNKEL (reference sequence). V gave up 5 bases and J gave up 4 bases; unmatched junction bases: 7. This CDR3 region has 14 residues. The CDR3 region has the DNA TGTGCCAGCAGCTCTGGGACTAGTAGATACGAGCAGTACTTC. Amino acids: CASSSGTSRYEQYF.

The rearrangement uses TRBV5-6 and TRBJ2-7; 13 bases are a match to TRBD2. With V trimmed by 2 bases and J by 6 bases, 5 bases remained unmatched. Per the germline V gene, CDR1 is SGHDT and CDR2 is YYEEEE. The CDR3 extends over 15 amino acids. CDR3 residues: CASSFGLAGVSEQYF. CDR3 in DNA: TGTGCCAGCAGCTTTGGACTAGCGGGAGTCTCCGAGCAGTACTTC.

The rearrangement joins TRBV7-6 to TRBJ1-4; TRBD1 is a possible D gene (6 bases). V was clipped by 6 bases and J by 0 bases, with 11 bases between them. The CDR3 contains 15 residues. Germline CDR1 reads SGHVS; CDR2 reads FNYEAQ. CDR3 loop: CASRSDRATNEKLFF. CDR3 in DNA: TGTGCCAGCAGGTCGGACAGAGCAACTAATGAAAAACTGTTTTTT.

This chain connects TRBV11-2 to TRBJ2-7, with D possibly being TRBD1 (5 bases). CDR3 length: 16 residues. CDR1 is SGHAT and CDR2 is FQNNGV in the germline V gene. Trimming removed 1 base at V and 0 bases at J, with 13 bases between. CDR3 in DNA: TGTGCCAGCAGCTTAGCCCCCACAGGCAGCTCCTACGAGCAGTACTTC. Translating gives CASSLAPTGSSYEQYF.

The CDR3, as DNA: TGTGCCAGCTCCTCGGGGCGGGAGAACGATGAGCAGTTCTTC. The encoded protein is CASSSGRENDEQFF. The gene calls are TRBV18 and TRBJ2-1, with TRBD2 matching over 7 bases. CDR1 KGHSH and CDR2 LQKENI come from the germline V gene. The V gene end was trimmed by 6 bases and the J gene end by 8 bases; junction bases not matched to a gene: 10. The CDR3 runs to 14 residues.

The chain carries TRBV20-1 and TRBJ2-3, with 8 bases aligning to TRBD1. CDR3 length: 14 amino acids. V lost 3 bases to trimming and J lost 0 bases; unmatched junction nucleotides: 2. Germline CDR1 DFQATT, CDR2 SNEGSKA (reference sequence). CDR3 DNA sequence: TGCAGTGCTAGTAGGACAGGGAGCACAGATACGCAGTATTTT. Translation gives CSASRTGSTDTQYF.

This clone was detected once. The chain links TRBV7-2 to TRBJ2-2; no clear D. There are 14 residues in the CDR3. From germline, CDR1 is SGHTA and CDR2 FQGNSA. Trimming took off 5 bases at V and 1 base at J, with 8 bases between the two ends. The CDR3 sequence: CASSILQNTGELFF. The CDR3 coding sequence is TGTGCCAGCAGCATACTGCAGAACACCGGGGAGCTGTTTTTT.

The J gene is TRBJ2-7, the V gene TRBV5-1, with 10 nucleotides matching TRBD1. Germline V gene data show CDR1 as SGHRS and CDR2 as YFSETQ. Unmatched junction bases numbered 6, after V lost 5 bases and J lost 4 bases. This CDR3 has 14 residues. The CDR3 DNA follows: TGCGCCAGCAGTCCCGGACAGGGGGGTTACGAGCAGTACTTC. Its protein is CASSPGQGGYEQYF.

The gene calls are TRBV9 and TRBJ2-7, with 8 bases fitting TRBD1. V was clipped by 0 bases and J by 6 bases; unmatched bases: 5. Germline CDR1 reads SGDLS; CDR2 reads YYNGEE. The CDR3 is made up of 14 amino acids. The CDR3 region is CASSVEQGVSEQYF. In DNA, the CDR3 is TGTGCCAGCAGCGTAGAACAGGGGGTAAGCGAGCAGTACTTC. Full variable domain (remainder filled in from reference TRBV9 and TRBJ2-7): DSGVTQTPKHLITATGQRVTLRCSPRSGDLSVYWYQQSLDQGLQFLIQYYNGEERAKGNILERFSAQQFPDLHSELNLSSLELGDSALYFCASSVEQGVSEQYFGPGTRLTVT.

The chain is built from TRBV11-2 and TRBJ1-6; D is ambiguous. Germline CDR1 and CDR2: SGHAT and FQNNGV. Deletions cut 1 base from V and 9 bases from J, with 7 bases between. CDR3 length equals 13 residues. CDR3 sequence reads: CASSLGSGSPLHF. CDR3 DNA: TGTGCCAGCAGCTTAGGCTCGGGTTCACCCCTCCACTTT.

This chain joins TRBV30 and TRBJ2-7, with D possibly being TRBD2 (7 bases). V was trimmed by 3 bases and J by 5 bases, leaving 11 bases between them. CDR1 is GTSNPN and CDR2 is SVGIG in the germline V gene (reference sequence). This CDR3 region has 12 residues. DNA of the CDR3: TGTGCCTGGAGGTGGGGGGGCCACGAGCAGTACTTC. Residues: CAWRWGGHEQYF.

This clone appeared a few times. The chain joins TRBV24-1 to TRBJ2-5; D unresolved. Trimming pared 4 bases from V and 5 bases from J, leaving 19 bases between. The CDR3 runs 16 residues. Germline-derived CDR1 and CDR2 are KGHDR and SFDVKD. The CDR3 nucleotides read TGTGCCACCAGTGACCGCGCGTCGGATGGCCGGGAGACCCAGTACTTC. Amino acids: CATSDRASDGRETQYF.

The chain employs TRBV19 and TRBJ1-2; 11 bases align to TRBD1. This CDR3 is 15 amino acids long. Germline V lookup: CDR1 LNHDA, CDR2 SQIVND (reference sequence). Germline trimming cut 3 bases from V and 7 bases from J; bases unmatched to any gene: 7. The CDR3: CASSIMGQGVGGYTF. CDR3 bases: TGTGCCAGTAGTATCATGGGACAGGGGGTCGGTGGCTACACCTTC. The complete variable domain, with remaining parts taken from reference TRBV19 and TRBJ1-2, reads DGGITQSPKYLFRKEGQNVTLSCEQNLNHDAMYWYRQDPGQGLRLIYYSQIVNDFQKGDIAEGYSVSREKKESFPLTVTSAQKNPTAFYLCASSIMGQGVGGYTFGSGTRLTVV.

The rearrangement joins TRBV7-2 to TRBJ2-1; possible D gene TRBD2, 6 bases. CDR1 is SGHTA, CDR2 FQGNSA, per germline. Trimming cost V 0 bases and J 6 bases, with 12 bases left between them. The CDR3 has 15 amino acids. CDR3 protein: CASSLAGSWGNEQFF. In DNA, the CDR3 is TGTGCCAGCAGCTTAGCCGGGAGTTGGGGCAATGAGCAGTTCTTC.

This clone was counted between two and nine times. The chain couples TRBV28 to TRBJ1-4; 7 nucleotides match TRBD1. This CDR3 comprises 14 residues. Trimming cost V 10 bases and J 3 bases; bases outside gene matches: 8. Per germline, CDR1 MDHEN and CDR2 SYDVKM. The CDR3 coding sequence is TGTGCCATCCCAGGGGGGCACTCTAATGAAAAACTGTTTTTT. Its translation: CAIPGGHSNEKLFF.

J is TRBJ2-7 and V is TRBV5-1; 11 bases match TRBD1. The V gene end was trimmed by 4 bases and the J gene end by 5 bases; junction bases not matched to a gene: 5. Per germline, CDR1 SGHRS and CDR2 YFSETQ. The CDR3 totals 14 residues. The CDR3 here is CASSRGQGGDEQYF. CDR3 coding DNA: TGCGCCAGCAGCAGGGGACAGGGGGGTGACGAGCAGTACTTC.

This chain connects TRBV10-3 to TRBJ2-1, with D perhaps TRBD1 (6 bases). The V end lost 2 bases, the J end lost 0 bases, and 8 bases lay between the germline ends. This CDR3 is 15 amino acids long. CDR1 and CDR2 (germline): ENHRY, SYGVKD. The CDR3 DNA follows: TGTGCCATCAGTGAGAGAGGGGGCTCCTACAATGAGCAGTTCTTC. Protein product: CAISERGGSYNEQFF.

The sample holds one count of this clone. This chain uses TRBV20-1 with TRBJ2-5; D ambiguous. This CDR3 contains 10 residues. Germline V lookup: CDR1 DFQATT, CDR2 SNEGSKA (reference sequence). V was trimmed by 5 bases and J by 2 bases, leaving 3 bases between them. The CDR3 bases are TGCAGTGCTCATCAAGAGACCCAGTACTTC. Its translation is CSAHQETQYF.

V gene TRBV7-2 combines with J gene TRBJ2-7; maybe TRBD2 (7 bases). V lost 6 bases and J 2 bases, leaving 17 bases between the germline ends. CDR3 size: 15 residues. Germline V gene lookup returns CDR1 SGHTA and CDR2 FQGNSA. The DNA of the CDR3 is TGTGCCAGCAGGGGGGGGCGGGACCGAGCCTACGAGCAGTACTTC. Its protein is CASRGGRDRAYEQYF.

The chain couples TRBV20-1 to TRBJ1-5; D is uncertain. Germline CDR1 DFQATT, CDR2 SNEGSKA (reference sequence). The V and J ends lost 3 bases and 0 bases respectively, with 6 bases between them. The CDR3 extends over 13 amino acids. The CDR3 reads CSASRYSNQPQHF. Here the CDR3 DNA reads TGCAGTGCTAGTAGGTATAGCAATCAGCCCCAGCATTTT.

The chain joins TRBV2 to TRBJ1-2; 8 positions agree with TRBD1. Per the germline V gene, CDR1 is SNHLY and CDR2 is FYNNEI. V gave up 6 bases and J gave up 8 bases; unmatched junction bases: 5. The CDR3 sequence is 12 residues long. CDR3 in amino acids: CASSRQGMGYTF. DNA for the CDR3: TGTGCCAGCAGCCGACAGGGGATGGGCTACACCTTC.